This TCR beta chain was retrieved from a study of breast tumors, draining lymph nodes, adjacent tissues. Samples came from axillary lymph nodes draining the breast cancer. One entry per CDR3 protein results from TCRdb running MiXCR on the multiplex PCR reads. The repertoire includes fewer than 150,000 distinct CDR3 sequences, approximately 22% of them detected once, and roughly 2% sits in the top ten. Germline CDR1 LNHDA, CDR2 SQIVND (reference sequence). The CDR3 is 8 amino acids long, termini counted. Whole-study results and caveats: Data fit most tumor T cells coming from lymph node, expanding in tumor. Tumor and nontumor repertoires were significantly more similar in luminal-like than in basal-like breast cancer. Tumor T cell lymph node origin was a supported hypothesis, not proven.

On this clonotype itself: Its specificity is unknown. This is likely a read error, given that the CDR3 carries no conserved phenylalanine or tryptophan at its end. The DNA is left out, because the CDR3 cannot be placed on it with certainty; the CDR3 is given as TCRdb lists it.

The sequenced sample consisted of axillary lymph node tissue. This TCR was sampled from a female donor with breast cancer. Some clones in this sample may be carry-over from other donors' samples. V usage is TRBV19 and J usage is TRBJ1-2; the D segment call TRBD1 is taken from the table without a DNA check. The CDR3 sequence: CASESTGG.